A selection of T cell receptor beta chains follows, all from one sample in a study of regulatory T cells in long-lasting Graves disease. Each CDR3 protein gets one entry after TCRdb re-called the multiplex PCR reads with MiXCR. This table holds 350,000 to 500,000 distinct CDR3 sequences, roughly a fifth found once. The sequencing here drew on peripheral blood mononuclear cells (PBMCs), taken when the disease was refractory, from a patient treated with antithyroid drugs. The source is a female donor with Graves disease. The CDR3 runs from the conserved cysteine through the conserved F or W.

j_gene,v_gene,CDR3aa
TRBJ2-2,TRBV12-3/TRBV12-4,CASSLTGTGELLF
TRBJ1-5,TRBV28,CASSWAGVQPQHF
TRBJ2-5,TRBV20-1,CSAKKRVVETQYF
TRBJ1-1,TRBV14,CASSQGGTPGAFF
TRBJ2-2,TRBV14,CASSQVRATNTGELFF
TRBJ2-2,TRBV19,CASSIGVPNTGELFF
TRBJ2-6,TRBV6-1,CASTPGTGANVLTF
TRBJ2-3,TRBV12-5,CASGLTAGPLLPDTQYF
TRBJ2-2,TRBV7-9,CASSLFSRDTGELFF
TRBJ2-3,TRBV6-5,CASSYFSGGDTQYF
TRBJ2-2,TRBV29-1,CSAAGGTGELFF
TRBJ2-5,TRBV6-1,CASSPGQAVETQYF
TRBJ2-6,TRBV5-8,CASNPPGLLANVLTF
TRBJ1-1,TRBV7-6,CASSLVDIKNTEAFF
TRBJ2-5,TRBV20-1,CSARTGKQETQYF
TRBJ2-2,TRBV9,CASSPPRGRELFF
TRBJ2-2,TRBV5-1,CASKAPRTLDTGELFF
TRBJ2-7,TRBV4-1,CASSQARSGGAHEQYF
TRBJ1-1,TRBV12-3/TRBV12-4,CASRRPDRNTEAFF
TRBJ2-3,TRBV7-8,CASSLTGLAVTDTQYF
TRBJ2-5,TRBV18,CASSTTGAEVVETQYF
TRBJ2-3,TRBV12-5,CASGPGLVGTDTQYF
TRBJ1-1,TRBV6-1,CASRVTGGADTEAFF
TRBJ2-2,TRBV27,CASSLAQRTGELFF
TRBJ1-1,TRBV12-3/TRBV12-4,CASSPPSVGGLGAFF
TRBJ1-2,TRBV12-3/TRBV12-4,CASSLADGYTF
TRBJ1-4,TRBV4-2,CASSENRPTNEKLFF
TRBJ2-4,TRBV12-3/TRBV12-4,CASSLSKNIQYF
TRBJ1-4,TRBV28,CASSSPDTATNEKLFF